One and the same sample provided the 3 T cell receptor beta chains below, sequenced in a study of T cell repertoires in cytomegalovirus infection. TCRdb re-analysed the reads in MiXCR, keeping a single row per CDR3 protein. The sample has around 550,000 distinct CDR3 sequences; 26% are singletons. Sequences were obtained from PBMCs. The origin of the receptors is a human donor in good health (CMV status not recorded). Some clones in this sample may be carry-over from other donors' samples.

This clonotype was seen a handful of times. The chain combines TRBV14 with TRBJ2-1, with 7 nucleotides matching TRBD2. Trimming at V came to 4 bases and at J to 0 bases, leaving 9 bases not matched to a gene. The CDR3 is made up of 17 amino acids. Germline V gene data show CDR1 as SGHDN and CDR2 as FVKESK. DNA for the CDR3: TGTGCCAGCAGCCCCATAGTGGGACTAAGCTCCTACAATGAGCAGTTCTTC. Its translation is CASSPIVGLSSYNEQFF.

This rearrangement joins TRBV6-2 or TRBV6-3 to TRBJ2-7; 9 bases map to TRBD1. The CDR3 is made up of 14 amino acids. J lost 6 bases, V lost 5 bases, and 8 bases had no gene match. In germline, CDR1 is MNHEY, CDR2 SVGEGT. The CDR3 sequence: CASSRGQGRVEQYF. The CDR3 DNA follows: TGTGCCAGCAGTCGAGGACAGGGGAGAGTCGAGCAGTACTTC.

The table lists this clonotype with many counts. The rearrangement links TRBV6-1 to TRBJ2-4; maybe TRBD1 (6 bases). V was trimmed by 3 bases and J by 13 bases, leaving 25 bases between them. The CDR3 has 16 residues. Germline V lookup: CDR1 MNHNS, CDR2 SASEGT. Here the CDR3 DNA reads TGTGCCAGCAGTGATCCGCGTTTTAAAGAGACAGGACGACAGTACTTC. Translating gives CASSDPRFKETGRQYF.